This TCR beta chain was identified during a study of T-cell memory formation after mild COVID-19. From the 5' RACE reads, TCRdb called clonotypes with MiXCR, one entry per CDR3 protein. The sample records 300,000 or so distinct CDR3 sequences, roughly 16% being singletons. The sequence was obtained from a man aged 18 to 30 who had mild COVID-19 (a few samples of this study predate the infection). Cell type and time point are not known. Specimen: PBMCs or a T cell subset sorted from them (not recorded which).

CDR3 in amino acids: CASSPLGLTQETQYF. The CDR3 nucleotides read TGTGCCAGCTCCCCCCTAGGCCTTACCCAAGAGACCCAGTACTTC. V is TRBV27 and J is TRBJ2-5, with D unresolved. The CDR3 spans 15 residues. V was pared by 8 bases and J by 1 base, with 17 bases between. Germline assignment: CDR1 MNHEY and CDR2 SMNVEV (reference sequence).